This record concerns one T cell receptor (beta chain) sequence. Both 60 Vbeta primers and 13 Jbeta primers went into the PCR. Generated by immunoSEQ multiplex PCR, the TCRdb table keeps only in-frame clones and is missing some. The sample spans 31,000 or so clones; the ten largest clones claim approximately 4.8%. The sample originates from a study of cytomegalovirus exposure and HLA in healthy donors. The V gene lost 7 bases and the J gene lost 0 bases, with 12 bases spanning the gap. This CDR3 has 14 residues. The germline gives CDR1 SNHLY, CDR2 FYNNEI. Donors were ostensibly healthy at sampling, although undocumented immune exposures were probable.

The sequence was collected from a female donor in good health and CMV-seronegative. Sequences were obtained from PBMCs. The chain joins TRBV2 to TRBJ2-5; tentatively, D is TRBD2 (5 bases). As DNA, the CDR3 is TGTGCCAGCAAGCTTTCGGGGAACCAAGAGACCCAGTACTTC. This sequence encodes CASKLSGNQETQYF.